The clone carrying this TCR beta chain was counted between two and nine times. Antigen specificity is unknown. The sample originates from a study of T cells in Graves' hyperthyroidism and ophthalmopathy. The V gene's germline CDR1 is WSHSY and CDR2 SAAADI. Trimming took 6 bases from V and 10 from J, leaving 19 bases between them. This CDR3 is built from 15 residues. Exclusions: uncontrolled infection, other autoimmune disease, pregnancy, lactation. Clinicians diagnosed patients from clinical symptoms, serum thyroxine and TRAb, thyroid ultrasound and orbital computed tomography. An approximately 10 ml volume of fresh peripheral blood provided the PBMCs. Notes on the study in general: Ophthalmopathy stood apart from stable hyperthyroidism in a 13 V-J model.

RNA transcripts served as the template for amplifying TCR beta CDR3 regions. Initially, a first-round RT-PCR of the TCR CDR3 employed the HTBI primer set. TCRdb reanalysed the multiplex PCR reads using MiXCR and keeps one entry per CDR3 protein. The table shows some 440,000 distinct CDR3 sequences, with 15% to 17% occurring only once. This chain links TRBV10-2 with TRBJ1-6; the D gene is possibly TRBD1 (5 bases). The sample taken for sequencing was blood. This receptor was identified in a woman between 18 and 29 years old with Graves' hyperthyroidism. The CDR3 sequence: CASRGPGQEGSPLHF. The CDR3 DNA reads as TGCGCCAGCAGGGGGCCCGGGCAGGAAGGATCACCCCTCCACTTT.